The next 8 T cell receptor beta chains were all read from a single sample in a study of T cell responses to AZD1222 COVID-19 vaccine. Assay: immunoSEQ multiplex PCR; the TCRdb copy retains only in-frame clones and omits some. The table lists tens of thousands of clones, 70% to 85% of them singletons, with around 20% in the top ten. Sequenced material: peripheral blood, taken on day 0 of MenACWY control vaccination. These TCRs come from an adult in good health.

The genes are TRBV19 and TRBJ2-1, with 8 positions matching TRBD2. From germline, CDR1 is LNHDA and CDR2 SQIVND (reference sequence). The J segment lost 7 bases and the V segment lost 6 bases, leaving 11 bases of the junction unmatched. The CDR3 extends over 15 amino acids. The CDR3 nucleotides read TGTGCCAGTAGCCCCCAGCGGGGCGGGGGGAATGAGCAGTTCTTC. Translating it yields CASSPQRGGGNEQFF.

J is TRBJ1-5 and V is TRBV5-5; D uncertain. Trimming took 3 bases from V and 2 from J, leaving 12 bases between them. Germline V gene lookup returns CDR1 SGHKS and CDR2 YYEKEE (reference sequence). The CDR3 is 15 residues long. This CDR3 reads CASSSSVLGNQPQHF. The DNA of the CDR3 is TGTGCCAGCAGCTCATCTGTTCTTGGCAATCAGCCCCAGCATTTT.

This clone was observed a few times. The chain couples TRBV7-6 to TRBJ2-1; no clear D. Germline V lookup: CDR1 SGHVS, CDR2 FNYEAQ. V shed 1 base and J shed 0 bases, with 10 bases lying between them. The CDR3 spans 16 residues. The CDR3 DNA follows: TGTGCCAGCAGCTTAGAGGTTGTAAGCTCCTACAATGAGCAGTTCTTC. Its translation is CASSLEVVSSYNEQFF.

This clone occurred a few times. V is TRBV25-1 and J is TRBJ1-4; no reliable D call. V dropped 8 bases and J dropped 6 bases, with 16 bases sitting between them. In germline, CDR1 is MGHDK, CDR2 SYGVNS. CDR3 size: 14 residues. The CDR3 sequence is CASGRLGNHEKLFF. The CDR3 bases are TGTGCCAGCGGACGACTGGGGAATCATGAAAAACTGTTTTTT.

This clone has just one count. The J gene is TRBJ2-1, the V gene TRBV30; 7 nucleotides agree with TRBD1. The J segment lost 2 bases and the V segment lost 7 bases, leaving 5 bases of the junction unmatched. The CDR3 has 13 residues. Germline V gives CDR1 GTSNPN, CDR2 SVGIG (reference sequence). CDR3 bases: TGTGCCTCCGGACAGGATCCCTACAATGAGCAGTTCTTC. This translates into CASGQDPYNEQFF.

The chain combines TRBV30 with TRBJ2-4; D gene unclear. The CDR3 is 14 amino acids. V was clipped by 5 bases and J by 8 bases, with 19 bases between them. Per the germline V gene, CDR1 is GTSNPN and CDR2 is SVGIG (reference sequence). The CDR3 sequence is CAWERANSWDIQYF. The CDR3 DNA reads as TGTGCCTGGGAAAGGGCCAACTCTTGGGACATTCAGTACTTC.

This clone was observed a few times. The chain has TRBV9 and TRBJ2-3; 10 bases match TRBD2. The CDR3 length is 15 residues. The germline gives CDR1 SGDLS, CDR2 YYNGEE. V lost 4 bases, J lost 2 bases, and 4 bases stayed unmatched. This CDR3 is CASSTGLANTDTQYF. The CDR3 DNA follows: TGTGCCAGCAGCACGGGACTAGCGAACACAGATACGCAGTATTTT. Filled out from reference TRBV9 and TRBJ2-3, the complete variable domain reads DSGVTQTPKHLITATGQRVTLRCSPRSGDLSVYWYQQSLDQGLQFLIQYYNGEERAKGNILERFSAQQFPDLHSELNLSSLELGDSALYFCASSTGLANTDTQYFGPGTRLTVL.

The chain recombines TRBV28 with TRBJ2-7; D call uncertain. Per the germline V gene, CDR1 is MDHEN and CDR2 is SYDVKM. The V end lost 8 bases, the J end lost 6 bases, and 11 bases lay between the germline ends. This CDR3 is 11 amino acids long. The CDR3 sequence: CASWSESEQYF. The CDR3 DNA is TGTGCCAGCTGGAGCGAGAGCGAGCAGTACTTC.